The clone carrying this TCR beta chain was seen a few times. The data belong to a study of tumour-infiltrating T cells in Burkitt lymphoma. This CDR3 comprises 14 residues. Germline loops: CDR1 SNHLY, CDR2 FYNNEI. The ends were cut back, 0 bases at V and 4 bases at J, with 7 bases in the middle. Sequencing was performed with immunoSEQ multiplex PCR; in TCRdb, only in-frame clones are kept and a portion is missing. The sample shows 2,000 or so clones, less than 15% of them seen only once. This chain joins TRBV2 and TRBJ1-5; D call uncertain. This clonotype was sampled from a human donor with Burkitt lymphoma. Sequencing was performed on tumor tissue. CDR3 region: CASSEALRNQPQHF. The CDR3 nucleotides are TGTGCCAGCAGTGAAGCGCTGAGGAATCAGCCCCAGCATTTT. The variable domain in full, completed from reference TRBV2 and TRBJ1-5, reads EPEVTQTPSHQVTQMGQEVILRCVPISNHLYFYWYRQILGQKVEFLVSFYNNEISEKSEIFDDQFSVERPDGSNFTLKIRSTKLEDSAMYFCASSEALRNQPQHFGDGTRLSIL.